A single sample gave rise to the 10 T cell receptor beta chains below, sequenced in a study of T-cell memory formation after mild COVID-19 (dated by TCRdb to the early 2020s). Libraries were built with 5' RACE. Sequencer: Illumina NovaSeq 6000. The public reads were reprocessed in TCRdb via fastp at Q25 and MiXCR, keeping in-frame beta chains. CDR3 protein duplicates are merged, each entry listing the most common genes and DNA. The sample table holds roughly 120,000 distinct CDR3 sequences, of which about 24% were seen once. Roughly 40% of the sample goes to the ten largest clones. Sequencing used PBMCs or a T cell subset sorted from them (not recorded which). The receptors shown here come from a man aged 18 to 35 who had mild COVID-19 (a few samples of this study predate the infection). The sample titles of this study are shuffled in the database, so cell type and time point are left out; the donor was told from shared clones.

This clonotype came up a few times. The chain employs TRBV7-9 and TRBJ2-3; 8 bases are a match to TRBD1. This CDR3 has 13 residues. Germline V lookup: CDR1 SEHNR, CDR2 FQNEAQ (reference sequence). The trim removed 4 bases at V and 5 bases at J, leaving 2 bases unmatched. CDR3 loop: CASSWTGLDTQYF. The CDR3 coding sequence is TGTGCCAGCAGCTGGACAGGGCTAGATACGCAGTATTTT.

This clonotype was seen a handful of times. The V call is TRBV7-9, the J call TRBJ1-2; 8 positions match TRBD1. Germline V gives CDR1 SEHNR, CDR2 FQNEAQ (reference sequence). J gave up 7 bases and V 4 bases, and 17 bases lay outside the gene matches. CDR3 length equals 17 residues. The CDR3 loop reads CASSSKTVGQVSAGYTF. The CDR3 coding sequence is TGTGCCAGCAGCTCCAAGACGGTGGGACAGGTCAGCGCTGGCTACACCTTC.

The chain combines TRBV6-6 with TRBJ2-3, with unresolved D. V was clipped by 7 bases and J by 4 bases, with 9 bases between them. This CDR3 has 12 residues. Germline CDR1 MNHNY, CDR2 SVGAGI (reference sequence). DNA for the CDR3: TGTGCCAGCACCGTCGGCTCAGATACGCAGTATTTT. It encodes CASTVGSDTQYF.

This clonotype was picked up many times. This chain connects TRBV4-3 to TRBJ2-7; D may be TRBD2 (5 bases). Germline V gene sequence: CDR1 LGHNA, CDR2 YSLEER. The V end lost 0 bases, the J end lost 2 bases, and 11 bases lay between the germline ends. The CDR3 runs 15 residues. CDR3 bases: TGCGCCAGCAGCCAAGATCGCGGGTCCCCCTACGAGCAGTACTTC. It translates to CASSQDRGSPYEQYF.

A few counts support this clonotype. V usage is TRBV7-3 and J usage is TRBJ2-1; no clear D. CDR1 is SGHTA, CDR2 FQGTGA, per germline. The CDR3 runs to 15 residues. The V and J ends lost 3 bases and 6 bases respectively, with 15 bases between them. This CDR3 reads CASSFTGRLGNEQFF. DNA of the CDR3: TGTGCCAGCAGCTTTACCGGGCGACTCGGCAATGAGCAGTTCTTC.

This clonotype showed up just a few times. The chain combines TRBV12-3 or TRBV12-4 with TRBJ1-5; no clear D gene. The V end was cut by 2 bases, the J end by 4 bases, with 9 bases between. The CDR3 totals 14 residues. The CDR3 sequence is CASSLRRSNQPQHF. CDR3 nucleotide sequence: TGTGCCAGCAGTTTACGGAGATCGAATCAGCCCCAGCATTTT.

The chain has TRBV12-3 or TRBV12-4 and TRBJ2-5; TRBD2 might be the D (7 bases). The ends were cut back, 8 bases at V and 5 bases at J, with 18 bases in the middle. The CDR3 consists of 14 residues. CDR3 sequence: CASQEGGARETQYF. In DNA, the CDR3 is TGTGCCAGCCAAGAGGGGGGGGCCAGGGAGACCCAGTACTTC.

V and J are TRBV7-9 and TRBJ1-2; D may be TRBD1 (5 bases). V shed 1 base and J shed 3 bases, with 9 bases lying between them. The germline V gene encodes CDR1 SEHNR and CDR2 FQNEAQ (reference sequence). This CDR3 is built from 14 residues. The CDR3 here is CASSLGGTYYGYTF. CDR3 DNA: TGTGCCAGCAGCTTAGGTGGGACCTACTATGGCTACACCTTC.

This clonotype was picked up a small number of times. The chain employs TRBV5-6 and TRBJ2-7; D is perhaps TRBD1 (5 bases). The germline V and J ends were trimmed by 2 bases and 1 base, with 7 bases remaining between them. Germline CDR1 reads SGHDT; CDR2 reads YYEEEE. The CDR3 sequence is 13 residues long. This CDR3 is CASSFTGSYEQYF. In DNA, the CDR3 is TGTGCCAGCAGCTTCACAGGTTCCTACGAGCAGTACTTC.

This clonotype was counted only a few times. This rearrangement joins TRBV7-9 to TRBJ2-3; possibly TRBD2 for D (5 bases). Germline CDR1 and CDR2: SEHNR and FQNEAQ (reference sequence). The V end lost 2 bases, the J end lost 5 bases, and 14 bases lay between the germline ends. The CDR3 extends over 15 amino acids. The DNA of the CDR3 is TGTGCCAGCAGCTTAATCACGGGATCGAAAGATACGCAGTATTTT. As protein: CASSLITGSKDTQYF.